The 13 T cell receptor beta chains below come from one sample, sequenced in a study of early stage breast cancer tumors. The table came from immunoSEQ multiplex PCR; TCRdb's copy has only in-frame clones and leaves some out. The table has about 5,400 clones, 60% to 70% seen once; the top ten hold about 9.8%. The specimen was breast tumor tissue. Receptor source: a person in their sixties or seventies with breast cancer.

The chain links TRBV7-3 to TRBJ2-7, with D possibly matching TRBD2 (6 bases). The V and J ends lost 8 bases and 0 bases respectively, with 11 bases between them. The CDR3 length is 13 residues. Germline V CDR1 and CDR2: SGHTA, FQGTGA. The CDR3 spells CASSEGPSYEQYF. Here the CDR3 DNA reads TGTGCCAGCTCGGAGGGGCCCTCCTACGAGCAGTACTTC.

The V gene is TRBV5-4, the J gene TRBJ1-3, with D unclear. This CDR3 region has 15 residues. The germline CDR1 and CDR2 sequences are SGHNT and YYREEE (reference sequence). Trimming left V 4 bases short and J 2 bases short, with 13 bases between. The CDR3 coding sequence is TGTGCCAGCAGCCCGGACGGTCGAACTGGAAACACCATATATTTT. Its protein product is CASSPDGRTGNTIYF.

This chain links TRBV9 with TRBJ2-3; D is unresolved. CDR1 and CDR2 (germline): SGDLS, YYNGEE. The length of the CDR3 is 15 residues. Trimming pared 9 bases from V and 4 bases from J, leaving 21 bases between. The CDR3 region has the DNA TGTGCCACCTCACGGGTCTCCGGCCCTTCAGATACGCAGTATTTT. Amino acid sequence: CATSRVSGPSDTQYF.

V and J are TRBV23-1 and TRBJ1-1; D possibly corresponds to TRBD1 (6 bases). TRBV23-1 is annotated as an ORF whose role is uncertain. Deletions cut 0 bases from V and 1 base from J, with 12 bases between. The CDR3 loop spans 16 amino acids. The CDR3 region is CASSQSRTDSNTEAFF. The CDR3 DNA sequence: TGCGCCAGCAGTCAATCGAGGACAGACTCGAACACTGAAGCTTTCTTT.

The chain recombines TRBV7-9 with TRBJ2-1, with D perhaps TRBD1 or TRBD2 (6 bases each). The germline V gene has CDR1 SEHNR and CDR2 FQNEAQ (reference sequence). This CDR3 comprises 14 residues. V lost 10 bases to trimming and J lost 6 bases, with 19 bases between them. CDR3 in amino acids: CAIRKGGLGNEQFF. DNA of the CDR3: TGTGCCATACGAAAAGGGGGACTGGGCAATGAGCAGTTCTTC.

By its share, this clone is large. This sequence joins TRBV11-2 and TRBJ1-5, with D uncertain. V was cut by 7 bases and J by 3 bases, with 10 bases left in between. Germline lookup yields CDR1 SGHAT and CDR2 FQNNGV. The CDR3 loop spans 13 amino acids. The CDR3, as DNA: TGTGCCAGCAACCGCGACGCCAATCAGCCCCAGCATTTT. It encodes CASNRDANQPQHF.

This rearrangement joins TRBV25-1 to TRBJ1-2; TRBD1 is a possible D gene (6 bases). This CDR3 region has 15 residues. From germline, CDR1 is MGHDK and CDR2 SYGVNS. Trimming removed 2 bases from V and 0 bases from J, with 10 bases in between. CDR3 residues: CASSETGRANYGYTF. DNA of the CDR3: TGTGCCAGCAGTGAAACAGGGAGAGCTAACTATGGCTACACCTTC.

This clone has only a few counts. The chain couples TRBV19 to TRBJ2-5; a possible D gene is TRBD1 (5 bases). The CDR3 runs 14 residues. Trimming shortened V by 1 base and J by 4 bases, and 10 bases separated the two germline ends. From germline, CDR1 is LNHDA and CDR2 SQIVND (reference sequence). The CDR3 protein is CASSIGQGAETQYF. The CDR3 nucleotides read TGTGCCAGTAGTATAGGCCAAGGGGCAGAGACCCAGTACTTC.

The chain joins TRBV11-1 to TRBJ1-4; perhaps TRBD1 as D (5 bases). CDR1 and CDR2 (germline): SGHAT, FQDESV (reference sequence). The CDR3 has 15 residues. With 5 bases removed from V and 3 bases from J, the gap between germline ends came to 13 bases. The CDR3 loop is CASSHHQGPNEKLFF. The CDR3, as DNA: TGTGCCAGCAGCCACCATCAGGGTCCTAATGAAAAACTGTTTTTT. Full variable domain (rest looked up from reference TRBV11-1 and TRBJ1-4): EAEVAQSPRYKITEKSQAVAFWCDPISGHATLYWYRQILGQGPELLVQFQDESVVDDSQLPKDRFSAERLKGVDSTLKIQPAELGDSAMYLCASSHHQGPNEKLFFGSGTQLSVL.

The chain joins TRBV4-2 to TRBJ1-6, with 9 bases identical to TRBD1. Germline values: CDR1 LGHNA, CDR2 YNFKEQ. This CDR3 has 15 residues. V gave up 1 base and J gave up 5 bases; unmatched junction bases: 0. CDR3 amino acids: CASSQGDRDNSPLHF. In DNA, the CDR3 is TGTGCCAGCAGCCAAGGGGACAGGGATAATTCACCCCTCCACTTT.

The chain carries TRBV19 and TRBJ1-2; 9 nucleotides agree with TRBD1. V dropped 3 bases and J dropped 4; count of bases not matched to a gene: 6. The CDR3 sequence is 15 residues long. Per the germline V gene, CDR1 is LNHDA and CDR2 is SQIVND (reference sequence). The CDR3 loop is CASSMDRGVGYGYTF. The CDR3 coding sequence is TGTGCCAGTAGTATGGACAGGGGAGTTGGCTATGGCTACACCTTC. Supplemented by reference TRBV19 and TRBJ1-2, the full variable domain reads DGGITQSPKYLFRKEGQNVTLSCEQNLNHDAMYWYRQDPGQGLRLIYYSQIVNDFQKGDIAEGYSVSREKKESFPLTVTSAQKNPTAFYLCASSMDRGVGYGYTFGSGTRLTVV.

V and J are TRBV15 and TRBJ1-5; weak D call: TRBD1 (5 bases). Per the germline V gene, CDR1 is LNHNV and CDR2 is YYDKDF (reference sequence). V was cut by 8 bases and J by 3 bases, with 11 bases left in between. This CDR3 is 13 amino acids long. The CDR3 here is CATCSGNNQPQHF. The CDR3 DNA reads TGTGCCACCTGTTCAGGGAACAATCAGCCCCAGCATTTT.

The V and J genes are TRBV2 and TRBJ2-3; weak D call: TRBD1 (6 bases). V was clipped by 1 base and J by 3 bases, with 11 bases between them. This CDR3 comprises 15 residues. Germline V CDR1 and CDR2: SNHLY, FYNNEI. CDR3 bases: TGTGCCAGCAGTGAAGACAGGGCCCTTACAGATACGCAGTATTTT. Protein sequence: CASSEDRALTDTQYF. The full variable domain, with the rest looked up from reference TRBV2 and TRBJ2-3, is EPEVTQTPSHQVTQMGQEVILRCVPISNHLYFYWYRQILGQKVEFLVSFYNNEISEKSEIFDDQFSVERPDGSNFTLKIRSTKLEDSAMYFCASSEDRALTDTQYFGPGTRLTVL.